Listed here is a single T cell receptor beta chain. Its antigen is unknown. PCR used 60 Vbeta primers and 13 Jbeta primers. Sequencing was performed with immunoSEQ multiplex PCR; in TCRdb, only in-frame clones are kept and a portion is missing. There are approximately 120,000 clones in the sample; roughly 70% occur only once, and about 3.4% lies in the top ten. Trimming left V 6 bases short and J 5 bases short, with 16 bases between. CDR3 length equals 14 residues. Looked up from germline, CDR1 is MNHNY and CDR2 is SVGAGI (reference sequence). This record comes from a study of cytomegalovirus exposure and HLA in healthy donors. Overall study findings and caveats: In vitro data verified three CMV-associated chains as specific for CMV antigens.

Unrecorded immune exposures were likely, despite nominal health at sampling. This rearrangement joins TRBV6-6 to TRBJ2-5; D might be TRBD2 (7 bases). This clonotype originated in a man aged 30 to 39 in good health and CMV-seronegative. The sequenced material came from PBMCs. The CDR3 region is CASRVAGGRETQYF. The CDR3 nucleotides are TGTGCCAGCAGAGTAGCCGGGGGGCGGGAGACCCAGTACTTC.